This TCR beta chain is from a study of blood T cell repertoires in COVID-19 (dated by TCRdb to 2020 to 2021). About the full investigation: The collaborator samples originated in the United States, Italy and Spain and spanned the acute and convalescent phases of COVID-19. The prospective study material was composed of cDNA or gDNA derived from T cells, B-cell-depleted T cells, or PBMCs. Subjects who had been exposed to COVID-19, were actively infected with it, or had recovered from it provided the deeply sampled blood TCRbeta repertoires that made up the dataset. Where available, HLA class I and class II types were taken from metadata supplied by the sample provider and were not determined by assay-based typing. Sample metadata almost always included a de-identified subject ID, COVID-19 status, age in years and sex. Samples were obtained from the ongoing ImmuneRACE study (first 160 participants) and from 1,200 or so subjects provided by 6 global collaborators. The repertoires were released in a freely available public database meant as a resource for research on the immune response to SARS-CoV-2.

Study-wide conclusions, independent of this receptor: Clinical and demographic metadata were provided uncurated, with the amount varying by source and participant.

The CDR3 spans 13 residues, from the cysteine through the phenylalanine. Only CDR3 DNA remains: 39 bases, in frame from the first base. The CDR1 and CDR2 encoded by the germline V gene are WSHSY and SAAADI. Germline trimming: 2 bases from V, 4 bases from J; junction bases outside gene matches: 0. TCRbeta CDR3 regions were amplified from genomic DNA by means of the immunoSEQ Assay, a bias-controlled multiplex PCR. The authors processed their data as follows. The number of nucleated cells in each sample was estimated by amplification of reference gene primers within the assay. To quantify the absolute abundance of each unique TCRbeta CDR3 rearrangement, sequence reads were collapsed and filtered. For each sample, productive Simpson clonality was calculated by taking the square root of Simpson's diversity index across productive rearrangements. TCRdb's version of the immuneACCESS table is confined to in-frame rearrangements and falls short of the full clone set. An unresolved V gene accounts for under half of the shortfall where checked; the remainder is of unknown origin. V and J calls and clone size are given by that table; D and trimming were obtained from the DNA. This sample lists about 120,000 clones; around 76% were detected once. The leading ten clones occupy 3.8% of the sample.

Note on this clone: Its antigen remains undetermined. Base qualities are not provided; no much larger clone lies one nucleotide away.

Each collaborating institution followed its own protocols to collect whole blood in K2EDTA tubes. For TCRbeta analysis, collaborators shipped samples as frozen whole blood, isolated PBMCs, or DNA extracted from either of those sample types. In this chain, TRBV10-2 is recombined with TRBJ1-1, with 8 bases aligning to TRBD1. The sequencing sample was made of peripheral blood. This clonotype was obtained from a woman older than 75 with acute or convalescent COVID-19. For the CDR3, the sequence is CASSEQGATEAFF. The DNA sequence is TGCGCCAGCAGTGAGCAGGGGGCCACTGAAGCTTTCTTT.